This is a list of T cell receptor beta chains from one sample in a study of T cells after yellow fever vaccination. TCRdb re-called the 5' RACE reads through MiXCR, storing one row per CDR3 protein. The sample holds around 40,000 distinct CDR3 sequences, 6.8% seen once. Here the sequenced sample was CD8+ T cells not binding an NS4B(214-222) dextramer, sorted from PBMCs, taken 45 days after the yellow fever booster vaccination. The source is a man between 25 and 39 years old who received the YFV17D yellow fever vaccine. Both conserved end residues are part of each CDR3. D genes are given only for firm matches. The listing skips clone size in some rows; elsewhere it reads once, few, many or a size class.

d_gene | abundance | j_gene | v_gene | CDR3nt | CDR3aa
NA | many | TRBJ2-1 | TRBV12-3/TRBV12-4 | TGTGCCAGCAGTTTTGGTCTAGGCGGTTACAATGAGCAGTTCTTC | CASSFGLGGYNEQFF
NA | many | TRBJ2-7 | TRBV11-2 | TGTGCCAGCAGCTACCCCGGGACACCCTTGGAGCAGTACTTC | CASSYPGTPLEQYF
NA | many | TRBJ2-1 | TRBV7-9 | TGTGCCAGCAGCTTAGTGAGGGTGAATTACAATGAGCAGTTCTTC | CASSLVRVNYNEQFF
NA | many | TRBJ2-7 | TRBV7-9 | TGTGCCAGCAGCGCCTCGGTCTTCTACGAGCAGTACTTC | CASSASVFYEQYF
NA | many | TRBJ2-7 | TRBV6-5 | TGTGCCAGCAGTTCCGGGGCAACCTACGAGCAGTACTTC | CASSSGATYEQYF
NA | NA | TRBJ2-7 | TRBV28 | TGTGCCAGCAGTGGGGCAAGCCGAGGCCTCGAGCAGTACTTC | CASSGASRGLEQYF
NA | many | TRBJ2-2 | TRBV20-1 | TGCAGTGCTATTGGGGGAGCCGGGGAGCTGTTTTTT | CSAIGGAGELFF
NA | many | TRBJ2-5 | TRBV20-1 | TGCAGTGCTCGACTAGTAGAGACCCAGTACTTC | CSARLVETQYF
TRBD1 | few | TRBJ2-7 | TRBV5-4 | TGTGCCAGCAGCCTGGGGACAGGGGGCATTTACGAGCAGTACTTC | CASSLGTGGIYEQYF
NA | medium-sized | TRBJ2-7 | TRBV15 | TGTGCCACCAGCAGAGATGGGCAGGGCAACGAGCAGTACTTC | CATSRDGQGNEQYF